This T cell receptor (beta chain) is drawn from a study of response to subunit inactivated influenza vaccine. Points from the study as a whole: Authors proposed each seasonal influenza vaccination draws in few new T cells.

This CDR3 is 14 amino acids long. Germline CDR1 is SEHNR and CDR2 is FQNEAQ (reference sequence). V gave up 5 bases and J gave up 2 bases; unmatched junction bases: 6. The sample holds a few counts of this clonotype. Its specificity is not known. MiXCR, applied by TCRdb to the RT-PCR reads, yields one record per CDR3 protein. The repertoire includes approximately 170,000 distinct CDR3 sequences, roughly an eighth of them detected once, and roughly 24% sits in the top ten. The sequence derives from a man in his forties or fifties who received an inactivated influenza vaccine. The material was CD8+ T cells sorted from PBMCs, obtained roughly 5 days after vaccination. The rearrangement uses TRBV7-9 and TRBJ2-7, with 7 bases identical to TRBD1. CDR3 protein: CASSNRGSPYEQYF. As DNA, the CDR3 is TGTGCCAGCAGCAACAGGGGTTCCCCCTACGAGCAGTACTTC. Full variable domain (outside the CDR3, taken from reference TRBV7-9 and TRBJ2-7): DTGVSQNPRHKITKRGQNVTFRCDPISEHNRLYWYRQTLGQGPEFLTYFQNEAQLEKSRLLSDRFSAERPKGSFSTLEIQRTEQGDSAMYLCASSNRGSPYEQYFGPGTRLTVT.